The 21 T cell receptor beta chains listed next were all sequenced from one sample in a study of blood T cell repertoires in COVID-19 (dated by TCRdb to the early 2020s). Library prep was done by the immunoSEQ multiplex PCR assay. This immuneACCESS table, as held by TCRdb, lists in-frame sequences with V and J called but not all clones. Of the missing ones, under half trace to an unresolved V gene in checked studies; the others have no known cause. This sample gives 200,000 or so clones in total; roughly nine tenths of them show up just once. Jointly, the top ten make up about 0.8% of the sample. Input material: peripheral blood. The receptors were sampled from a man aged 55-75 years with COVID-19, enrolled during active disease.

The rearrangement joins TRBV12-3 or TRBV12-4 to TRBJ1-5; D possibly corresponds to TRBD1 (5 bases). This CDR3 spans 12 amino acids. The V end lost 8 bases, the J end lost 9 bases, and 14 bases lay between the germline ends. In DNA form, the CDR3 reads TGTGCCAGCGCCGAGCGCGGGGCGCCCCAGCATTTT. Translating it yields CASAERGAPQHF.

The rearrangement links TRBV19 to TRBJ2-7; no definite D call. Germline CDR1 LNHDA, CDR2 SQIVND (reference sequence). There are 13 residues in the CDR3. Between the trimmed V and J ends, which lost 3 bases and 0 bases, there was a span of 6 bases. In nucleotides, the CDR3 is TGTGCCAGTAGTATGCACACCTCCTACGAGCAGTACTTC. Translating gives CASSMHTSYEQYF.

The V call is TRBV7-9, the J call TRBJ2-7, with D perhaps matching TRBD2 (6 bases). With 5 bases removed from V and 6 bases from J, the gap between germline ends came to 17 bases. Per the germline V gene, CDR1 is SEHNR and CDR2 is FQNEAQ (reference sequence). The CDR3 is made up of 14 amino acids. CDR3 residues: CASSALASWSEQYF. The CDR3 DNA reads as TGTGCCAGCAGCGCGCTAGCGAGTTGGTCCGAGCAGTACTTC.

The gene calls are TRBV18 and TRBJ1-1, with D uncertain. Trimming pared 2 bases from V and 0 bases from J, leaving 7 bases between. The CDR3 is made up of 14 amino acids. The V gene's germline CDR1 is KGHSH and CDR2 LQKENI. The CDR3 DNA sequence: TGTGCCAGCTCACCAAAGGAGTTGAACACTGAAGCTTTCTTT. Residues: CASSPKELNTEAFF.

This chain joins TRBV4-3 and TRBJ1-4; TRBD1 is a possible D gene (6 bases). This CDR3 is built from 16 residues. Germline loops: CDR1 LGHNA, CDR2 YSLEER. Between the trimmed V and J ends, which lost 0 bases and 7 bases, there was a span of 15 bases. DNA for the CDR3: TGCGCCAGCAGCCAAGATCTCCCAGGGGCGTCTGAAAAACTGTTTTTT. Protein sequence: CASSQDLPGASEKLFF.

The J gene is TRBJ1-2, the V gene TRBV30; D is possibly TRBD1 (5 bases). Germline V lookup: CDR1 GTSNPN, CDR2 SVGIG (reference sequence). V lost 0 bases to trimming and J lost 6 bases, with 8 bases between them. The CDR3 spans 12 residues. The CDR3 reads CAWSVPGNGYTF. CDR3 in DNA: TGTGCCTGGAGTGTACCAGGGAATGGCTACACCTTC.

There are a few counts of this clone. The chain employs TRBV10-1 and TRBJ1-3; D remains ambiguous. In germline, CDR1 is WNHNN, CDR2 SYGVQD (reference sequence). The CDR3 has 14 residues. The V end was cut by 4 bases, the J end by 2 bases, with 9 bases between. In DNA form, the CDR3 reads TGCGCCAGCAGTGTGTTGGAGGCTGGAAACACCATATATTTT. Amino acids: CASSVLEAGNTIYF.

DNA for the CDR3: TGTGCCAGCAGTTACTCTCGGCGGGCAGGGGTCGCTGAAGCTTTCTTT. Its protein is CASSYSRRAGVAEAFF. The chain couples TRBV6-6 to TRBJ1-1; tentative D call: TRBD1 (6 bases). This CDR3 contains 16 residues. Germline CDR1 MNHNY, CDR2 SVGAGI (reference sequence). V was clipped by 0 bases and J by 6 bases, with 17 bases between them.

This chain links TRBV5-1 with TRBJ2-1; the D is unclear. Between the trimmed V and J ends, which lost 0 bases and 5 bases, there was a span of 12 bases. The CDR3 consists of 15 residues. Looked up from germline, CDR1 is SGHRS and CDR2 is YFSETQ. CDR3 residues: CASSLEAGLNNEQFF. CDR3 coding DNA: TGCGCCAGCAGCTTGGAGGCTGGGCTAAACAATGAGCAGTTCTTC.

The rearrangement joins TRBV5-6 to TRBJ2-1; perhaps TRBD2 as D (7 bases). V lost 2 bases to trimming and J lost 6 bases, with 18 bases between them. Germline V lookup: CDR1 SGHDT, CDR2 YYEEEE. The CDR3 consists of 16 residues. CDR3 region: CASSFLQGGWGNEQFF. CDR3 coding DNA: TGTGCCAGCAGCTTCCTACAGGGAGGGTGGGGCAATGAGCAGTTCTTC.

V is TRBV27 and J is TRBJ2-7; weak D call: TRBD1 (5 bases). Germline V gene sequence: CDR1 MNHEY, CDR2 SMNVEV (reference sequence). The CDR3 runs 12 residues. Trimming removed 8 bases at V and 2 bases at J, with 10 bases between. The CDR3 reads CASSRGTYEQYF. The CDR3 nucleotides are TGTGCCAGCTCTAGGGGAACCTACGAGCAGTACTTC.

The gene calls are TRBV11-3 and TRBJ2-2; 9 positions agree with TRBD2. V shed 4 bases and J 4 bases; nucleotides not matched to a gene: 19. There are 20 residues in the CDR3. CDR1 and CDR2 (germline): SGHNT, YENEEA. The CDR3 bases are TGTGCCAGCAGCTCCTATATGGGGCACGTAGCGGGAGCGAGCACCGGGGAGCTGTTTTTT. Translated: CASSSYMGHVAGASTGELFF.

CDR3 loop: CASSIGTYVDSPLHF. In DNA form, the CDR3 reads TGTGCCAGTAGTATCGGTACCTACGTGGATTCACCCCTCCACTTT. This chain connects TRBV19 to TRBJ1-6; D gene unclear. Germline values: CDR1 LNHDA, CDR2 SQIVND (reference sequence). With 3 bases removed from V and 8 bases from J, the gap between germline ends came to 14 bases. The CDR3 totals 15 residues.

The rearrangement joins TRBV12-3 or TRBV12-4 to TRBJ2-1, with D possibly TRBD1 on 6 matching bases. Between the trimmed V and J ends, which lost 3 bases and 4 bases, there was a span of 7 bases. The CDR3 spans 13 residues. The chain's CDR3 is CASSLTGYNEQFF. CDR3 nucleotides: TGTGCCAGCAGTTTGACAGGATACAATGAGCAGTTCTTC.

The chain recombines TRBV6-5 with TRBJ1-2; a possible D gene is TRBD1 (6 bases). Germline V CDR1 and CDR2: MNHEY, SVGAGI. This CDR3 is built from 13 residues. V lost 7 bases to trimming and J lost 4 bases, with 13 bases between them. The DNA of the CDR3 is TGTGCCAGCAAACGAGGACAGTTCTATGGCTACACCTTC. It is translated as CASKRGQFYGYTF.

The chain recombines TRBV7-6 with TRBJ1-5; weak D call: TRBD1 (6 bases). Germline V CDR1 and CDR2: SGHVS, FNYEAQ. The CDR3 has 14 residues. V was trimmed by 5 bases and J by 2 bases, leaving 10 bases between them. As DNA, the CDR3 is TGTGCCAGCAGCGAGCGACAGGGCAATCAGCCCCAGCATTTT. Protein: CASSERQGNQPQHF.

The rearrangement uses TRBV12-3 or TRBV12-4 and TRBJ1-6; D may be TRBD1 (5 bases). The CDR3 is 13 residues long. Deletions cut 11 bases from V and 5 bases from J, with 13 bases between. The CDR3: CARQGRDNSPLHF. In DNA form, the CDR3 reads TGTGCCCGCCAGGGTAGGGATAATTCACCCCTCCACTTT.

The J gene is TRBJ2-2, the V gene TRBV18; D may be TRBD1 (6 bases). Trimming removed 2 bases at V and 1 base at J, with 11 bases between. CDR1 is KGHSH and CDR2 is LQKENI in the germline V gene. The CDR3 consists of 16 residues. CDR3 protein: CASSPVRQENTGELFF. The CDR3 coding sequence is TGTGCCAGCTCACCAGTTAGACAGGAGAACACCGGGGAGCTGTTTTTT.

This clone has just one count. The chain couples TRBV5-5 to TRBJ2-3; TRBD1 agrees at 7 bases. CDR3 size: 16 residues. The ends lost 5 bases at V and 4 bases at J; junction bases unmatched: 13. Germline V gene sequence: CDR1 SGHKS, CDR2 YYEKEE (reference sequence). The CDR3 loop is CASSYRGGLGADTQYF. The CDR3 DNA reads TGTGCCAGCAGTTATCGAGGGGGCTTGGGGGCAGATACGCAGTATTTT.

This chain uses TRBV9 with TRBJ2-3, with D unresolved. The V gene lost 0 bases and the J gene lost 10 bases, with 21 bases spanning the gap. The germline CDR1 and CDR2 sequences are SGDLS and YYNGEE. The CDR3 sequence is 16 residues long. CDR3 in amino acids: CASSVVSGPPGGSQYF. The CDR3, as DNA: TGTGCCAGCAGCGTAGTTTCGGGTCCGCCCGGTGGATCGCAGTATTTT.

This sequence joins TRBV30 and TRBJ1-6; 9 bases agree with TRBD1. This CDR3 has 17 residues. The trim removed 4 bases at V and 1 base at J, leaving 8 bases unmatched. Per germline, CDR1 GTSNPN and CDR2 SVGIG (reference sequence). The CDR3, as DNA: TGTGCCTGGAAAACCGGGACAGGGAGATCCTATAATTCACCCCTCCACTTT. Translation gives CAWKTGTGRSYNSPLHF.